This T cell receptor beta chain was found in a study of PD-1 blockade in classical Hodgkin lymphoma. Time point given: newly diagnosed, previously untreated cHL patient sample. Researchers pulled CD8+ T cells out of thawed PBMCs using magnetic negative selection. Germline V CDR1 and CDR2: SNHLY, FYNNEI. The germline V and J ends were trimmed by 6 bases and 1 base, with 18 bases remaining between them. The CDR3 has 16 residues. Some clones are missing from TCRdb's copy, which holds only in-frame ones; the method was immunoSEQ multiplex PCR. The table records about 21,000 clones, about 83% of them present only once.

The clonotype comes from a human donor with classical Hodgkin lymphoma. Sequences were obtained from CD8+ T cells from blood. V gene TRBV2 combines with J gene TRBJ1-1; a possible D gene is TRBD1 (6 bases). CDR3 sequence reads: CASSHGGGTPNTEAFF. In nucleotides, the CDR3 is TGTGCCAGCAGCCACGGGGGCGGAACCCCGAACACTGAAGCTTTCTTT.